The 23 T cell receptor beta chains reported below all come from one sample, sequenced in a study of CD8+ T cells in alopecia areata (dated by TCRdb to 2016 to 2019). Library generation was performed with the immunoSEQ multiplex PCR assay. To provide template for TCR sequencing, every sample had RNA extracted and reverse transcribed into cDNA. Not all clones reach the TCRdb copy of this immuneACCESS table, which keeps in-frame sequences only. Checked studies attribute under half of the gap to unresolved V genes and leave the rest unexplained. The sample table lists about 42,000 clones, roughly 92% of them with a count of one. In total, the top ten clones hold approximately 20% of the sample. The time point label of this sample denotes: about 5 months on oral tofacitinib. The sample's treatment or condition label, in plain terms: oral pan-JAK inhibitor, 5-10 mg twice daily. This specimen consisted of CD8+ T cells sorted from blood, obtained at week 24, from a patient treated with tofacitinib. All receptors come from a human donor with alopecia areata.

The rearrangement links TRBV7-2 to TRBJ2-7; 13 bases line up with TRBD2. Looked up from germline, CDR1 is SGHTA and CDR2 is FQGNSA. This CDR3 contains 16 residues. Trimming removed 5 bases from V and 2 bases from J; junction bases left unmatched: 6. CDR3 region: CASSTTSGGDPYEQYF. CDR3 DNA: TGTGCCAGCAGCACAACTAGCGGGGGGGACCCCTACGAGCAGTACTTC. Using reference TRBV7-2 and TRBJ2-7 for the parts outside the CDR3, the full variable domain is GAGVSQSPSNKVTEKGKDVELRCDPISGHTALYWYRQSLGQGLEFLIYFQGNSAPDKSGLPSDRFSAERTGGSVSTLTIQRTQQEDSAVYLCASSTTSGGDPYEQYFGPGTRLTVT.

This clone was found a few times. V is TRBV7-9 and J is TRBJ2-3; D is unresolved. This CDR3 comprises 12 residues. V lost 5 bases, J lost 2 bases, and 5 bases lay in between. Germline V gene sequence: CDR1 SEHNR, CDR2 FQNEAQ (reference sequence). CDR3 coding DNA: TGTGCCAGCAGCGCCTCCACAGATACGCAGTATTTT. Residues: CASSASTDTQYF.

This chain joins TRBV25-1 and TRBJ2-1; D uncertain. Germline CDR1 and CDR2: MGHDK and SYGVNS. Trimming cost V 3 bases and J 3 bases, with 12 bases left between them. The CDR3 is made up of 15 amino acids. CDR3 sequence (DNA): TGTGCCAGCAGTGAGCTCGACACGGTCTACAATGAGCAGTTCTTC. This translates into CASSELDTVYNEQFF.

This clone was recorded only once. The gene calls are TRBV7-9 and TRBJ2-6; either TRBD1 or TRBD2 may fit D (5 bases each). CDR3 size: 16 residues. V lost 5 bases to trimming and J lost 1 base, with 12 bases between them. Germline V lookup: CDR1 SEHNR, CDR2 FQNEAQ (reference sequence). The CDR3, as DNA: TGTGCCAGCAGCCCAAGGGACGGTTCTGGGGCCAACGTCCTGACTTTC. It yields the protein CASSPRDGSGANVLTF.

V gene TRBV27 combines with J gene TRBJ2-1, with 7 bases matching TRBD2. Per the germline V gene, CDR1 is MNHEY and CDR2 is SMNVEV (reference sequence). The CDR3 covers 12 residues. Trimming at V came to 6 bases and at J to 10 bases, leaving 6 bases not matched to a gene. Written as DNA, the CDR3 is TGTGCCAGCAGCCAAACTAGCGTCGAGCAGTTCTTC. It specifies CASSQTSVEQFF.

The V and J genes are TRBV7-9 and TRBJ2-3; TRBD2 aligns across 10 bases. The CDR3 runs to 17 residues. The germline gives CDR1 SEHNR, CDR2 FQNEAQ (reference sequence). The junction had 12 bases not matched to a gene; V was cut back by 5 bases and J by 4 bases. CDR3 sequence reads: CASSPRLAGAAADTQYF. Written as DNA, the CDR3 is TGTGCCAGCAGCCCCCGGCTAGCGGGGGCCGCCGCAGATACGCAGTATTTT.

The chain recombines TRBV4-2 with TRBJ2-1, with D possibly matching TRBD2 (6 bases). Between the trimmed V and J ends, which lost 2 bases and 0 bases, there was a span of 11 bases. Germline loops: CDR1 LGHNA, CDR2 YNFKEQ. The CDR3 loop spans 16 amino acids. The DNA of the CDR3 is TGTGCCAGCAGCCAAAGCGGAGGGAGCTCCTACAATGAGCAGTTCTTC. As protein: CASSQSGGSSYNEQFF.

This clone appeared a single time. V gene TRBV6-1 combines with J gene TRBJ1-1, with unresolved D. CDR1 is MNHNS and CDR2 is SASEGT in the germline V gene. Trimming shortened V by 1 base and J by 5 bases, and 23 bases separated the two germline ends. The CDR3 spans 18 residues. The CDR3 is CASSEGTWLTQAGTEAFF. The CDR3 DNA reads TGTGCCAGCAGTGAAGGTACTTGGTTGACCCAGGCGGGTACTGAAGCTTTCTTT.

This clone was counted a single time. This chain connects TRBV7-8 to TRBJ2-7; D may be TRBD2 (7 bases). From germline, CDR1 is SGHVS and CDR2 FQNEAQ. V was shortened by 2 bases and J by 0 bases, with 14 bases between the two germline ends. The CDR3 loop spans 16 amino acids. The CDR3 sequence: CASSLTRGPRSYEQYF. As DNA, the CDR3 is TGTGCCAGCAGCTTAACGCGGGGGCCACGCTCCTACGAGCAGTACTTC.

This chain connects TRBV30 to TRBJ2-5; D gene ambiguous. The CDR3 consists of 16 residues. The germline V gene encodes CDR1 GTSNPN and CDR2 SVGIG (reference sequence). With 1 base removed from V and 4 bases from J, the gap between germline ends came to 19 bases. DNA for the CDR3: TGTGCCTGGAGTGAGCCCCCGAAACAGTTTGGAGAGACCCAGTACTTC. As protein: CAWSEPPKQFGETQYF.

This clone is a singleton in its sample. The chain uses TRBV30 and TRBJ2-5, with 7 bases identical to TRBD1. The germline CDR1 and CDR2 sequences are GTSNPN and SVGIG (reference sequence). J was trimmed by 1 base and V by 1 base; bases with no gene match: 0. This CDR3 contains 13 residues. The CDR3 nucleotides read TGTGCCTGGAGTGAGGGGGCCCAAGAGACCCAGTACTTC. Protein sequence: CAWSEGAQETQYF. Full variable domain (outside the CDR3, taken from reference TRBV30 and TRBJ2-5): SQTIHQWPATLVQPVGSPLSLECTVEGTSNPNLYWYRQAAGRGLQLLFYSVGIGQISSEVPQNLSASRPQDRQFILSSKKLLLSDSGFYLCAWSEGAQETQYFGPGTRLLVL.

The chain carries TRBV5-1 and TRBJ1-1; D not resolved. This CDR3 region has 22 residues. V was cut by 2 bases and J by 4 bases, with 36 bases left in between. Germline lookup yields CDR1 SGHRS and CDR2 YFSETQ. Written as DNA, the CDR3 is TGCGCCAGCAGCTTCCAAGAGCCAGGACGAATCGAAGGTGGGGTCCCGGGCACTGAAGCTTTCTTT. Protein sequence: CASSFQEPGRIEGGVPGTEAFF.

V and J are TRBV12-5 and TRBJ2-1, with D perhaps given as TRBD1 or TRBD2 (5 bases each). The ends were cut back, 9 bases at V and 2 bases at J, with 8 bases in the middle. This CDR3 region has 12 residues. The germline gives CDR1 LGHNT, CDR2 FRNRAP. CDR3 DNA: TGTGCTAGGGGGGAAACCTACAATGAGCAGTTCTTC. Protein product: CARGETYNEQFF. Variable domain in full (rest from reference TRBV12-5 and TRBJ2-1): DARVTQTPRHKVTEMGQEVTMRCQPILGHNTVFWYRQTMMQGLELLAYFRNRAPLDDSGMPKDRFSAEMPDATLATLKIQPSEPRDSAVYFCARGETYNEQFFGPGTRLTVL.

The V gene is TRBV28, the J gene TRBJ1-4; a weak D match, TRBD1 (5 bases). This CDR3 is 13 amino acids long. V was trimmed by 2 bases and J by 8 bases, leaving 9 bases between them. Germline V gene lookup returns CDR1 MDHEN and CDR2 SYDVKM. The CDR3 DNA follows: TGTGCCAGCAGTTTAGGTGGGACCGAAAAACTGTTTTTT. Translated, it gives CASSLGGTEKLFF.

Here the CDR3 DNA reads TGTGCCAGTAGTATCGGGGGACACTACGAGCAGTACTTC. Its translation is CASSIGGHYEQYF. The rearrangement uses TRBV19 and TRBJ2-7, with D perhaps matching TRBD1 or TRBD2 (6 bases each). The ends were cut back, 3 bases at V and 3 bases at J, with 9 bases in the middle. The germline V gene has CDR1 LNHDA and CDR2 SQIVND (reference sequence). The CDR3 is 13 residues long.

The rearrangement joins TRBV2 to TRBJ2-5; 9 nucleotides line up with TRBD1. V was clipped by 0 bases and J by 4 bases; unmatched bases: 9. Germline values: CDR1 SNHLY, CDR2 FYNNEI. The length of the CDR3 is 17 residues. Written as DNA, the CDR3 is TGTGCCAGCAGTGAAGCTGGGACAGGGTACTCGGGAGAGACCCAGTACTTC. Its translation: CASSEAGTGYSGETQYF.

This clone was detected a few times. The chain joins TRBV28 to TRBJ2-7; D possibly corresponds to TRBD1 (6 bases). The germline V gene encodes CDR1 MDHEN and CDR2 SYDVKM. The V and J ends lost 3 bases and 4 bases respectively, with 16 bases between them. This CDR3 region has 15 residues. The CDR3 here is CASSFGPGDTYEQYF. The CDR3 DNA sequence: TGTGCCAGCAGTTTTGGCCCTGGGGACACGTACGAGCAGTACTTC.

The chain carries TRBV15 and TRBJ1-1; 8 bases are a match to TRBD1. Germline lookup yields CDR1 LNHNV and CDR2 YYDKDF (reference sequence). CDR3 length equals 12 residues. Losses at the gene ends were 0 bases for V and 11 bases for J; bases not matched to a gene: 2. This CDR3 reads CATSREDREAFF. The CDR3 coding sequence is TGTGCCACCAGCAGAGAGGACAGGGAGGCTTTCTTT. The full variable domain, in which reference TRBV15 and TRBJ1-1 provide the parts outside the CDR3, is DAMVIQNPRYQVTQFGKPVTLSCSQTLNHNVMYWYQQKSSQAPKLLFHYYDKDFNNEADTPDNFQSRRPNTSFCFLDIRSPGLGDTAMYLCATSREDREAFFGQGTRLTVV.

The chain uses TRBV6-5 and TRBJ2-3, with TRBD2 as a possible D gene (6 bases). This CDR3 is built from 14 residues. Trimming left V 2 bases short and J 3 bases short, with 9 bases between. Per germline, CDR1 MNHEY and CDR2 SVGAGI. The CDR3 DNA sequence: TGTGCCAGCAGTTACGGGACTCGTACAGATACGCAGTATTTT. Protein: CASSYGTRTDTQYF.

The V call is TRBV27, the J call TRBJ2-5, with 8 nucleotides matching TRBD2. Germline V lookup: CDR1 MNHEY, CDR2 SMNVEV (reference sequence). After removal of 2 bases from V and 5 bases from J, the junction contained 10 bases not matched to a gene. CDR3 length: 16 residues. CDR3: CASSLEAGARDETQYF. Here the CDR3 DNA reads TGTGCCAGCAGTTTAGAAGCGGGGGCCAGGGATGAGACCCAGTACTTC.

The CDR3 sequence: CASSPTPSAGESTDTQYF. In nucleotides, the CDR3 is TGCGCCAGCAGCCCGACTCCGAGCGCAGGGGAATCCACAGATACGCAGTATTTT. The chain recombines TRBV4-1 with TRBJ2-3; a possible D gene is TRBD1 (6 bases). With 4 bases removed from V and 2 bases from J, the gap between germline ends came to 22 bases. The CDR3 totals 18 residues. The germline CDR1 and CDR2 sequences are MGHRA and YSYEKL.

In this sample, this clone turned up once. The genes are TRBV19 and TRBJ2-7; possibly TRBD1 or TRBD2 for D (5 bases each). The CDR3 totals 13 residues. CDR1 LNHDA and CDR2 SQIVND come from the germline V gene (reference sequence). Trimming pared 5 bases from V and 7 bases from J, leaving 15 bases between. The CDR3 region has the DNA TGTGCCAGTAGTCCTACGGACAAGCGGGAGCAGTACTTC. It is translated as CASSPTDKREQYF.

This clone turned up a few times. V and J are TRBV4-2 and TRBJ2-2; 7 bases match TRBD1. CDR3 length: 15 residues. V lost 4 bases to trimming and J lost 7 bases; unmatched junction nucleotides: 9. In germline, CDR1 is LGHNA, CDR2 YNFKEQ. The CDR3 is CASSRGEGASGELFF. CDR3 bases: TGTGCCAGCAGCCGAGGAGAGGGGGCGAGCGGGGAGCTGTTTTTT.